Listed here are 21 T cell receptor beta chains from one sample, sequenced in a study of shared T cell receptors in the human thymus. The protocol was immunoSEQ multiplex PCR, while the TCRdb copy is restricted to in-frame clones and leaves out a portion. The sample records roughly 700,000 clones, approximately 90% being singletons. The data also belong to a second study, concerning human thymus T cells.

The sample was thymocytes. The origin of the receptors is a boy in the first two years of life with a congenital heart defect.

CDR3 sequence (DNA): TGTGCCAGCAGCTTATCAAGGGAGCTGTTTTTT. The encoded protein is CASSLSRELFF. The genes are TRBV7-6 and TRBJ2-2; D not certain. The CDR3 runs 11 residues. CDR1 and CDR2 (germline): SGHVS, FNYEAQ. Deletions cut 2 bases from V and 9 bases from J, with 4 bases between.

This clone came up once. The chain employs TRBV7-8 and TRBJ1-2, with 7 bases that match TRBD1. The germline V gene has CDR1 SGHVS and CDR2 FQNEAQ. The CDR3 loop spans 14 amino acids. Losses at the gene ends were 4 bases for V and 0 bases for J; bases not matched to a gene: 2. The CDR3 protein is CASSYDRANYGYTF. As DNA, the CDR3 is TGTGCCAGCAGCTACGACAGGGCTAACTATGGCTACACCTTC.

The sample holds a few counts of this clone. V is TRBV5-4 and J is TRBJ2-7; 8 bases are a match to TRBD1. This CDR3 has 12 residues. Germline lookup yields CDR1 SGHNT and CDR2 YYREEE (reference sequence). With 2 bases clipped from V and 6 bases from J, the junction kept 1 base outside the gene matches. The DNA for the CDR3 is TGTGCCAGCAGCTTAACAGGGGGCGAGCAGTACTTC. It translates to CASSLTGGEQYF. The variable domain in full, completed from reference TRBV5-4 and TRBJ2-7, reads ETGVTQSPTHLIKTRGQQVTLRCSSQSGHNTVSWYQQALGQGPQFIFQYYREEENGRGNFPPRFSGLQFPNYSSELNVNALELDDSALYLCASSLTGGEQYFGPGTRLTVT.

This rearrangement joins TRBV4-3 to TRBJ2-5, with TRBD1 as a possible D gene (5 bases). The CDR3 loop spans 15 amino acids. V was shortened by 0 bases and J by 1 base, with 9 bases between the two germline ends. Germline lookup yields CDR1 LGHNA and CDR2 YSLEER. This CDR3 is CASSQEGRFQETQYF. The CDR3 DNA sequence: TGCGCCAGCAGCCAAGAGGGGCGGTTCCAAGAGACCCAGTACTTC.

The rearrangement uses TRBV5-4 and TRBJ2-1; D may be TRBD2 (6 bases). Germline V lookup: CDR1 SGHNT, CDR2 YYREEE (reference sequence). The length of the CDR3 is 20 residues. Deletions cut 0 bases from V and 0 bases from J, with 22 bases between. CDR3 bases: TGTGCCAGCAGCTTGGCCCCGACCGGGGGAGGTCCGAGCTCCTACAATGAGCAGTTCTTC. Amino acid sequence: CASSLAPTGGGPSSYNEQFF.

The chain links TRBV6-5 to TRBJ2-7, with D perhaps TRBD2 (5 bases). The germline gives CDR1 MNHEY, CDR2 SVGAGI. V was shortened by 4 bases and J by 7 bases, with 14 bases between the two germline ends. This CDR3 region has 13 residues. The CDR3 DNA reads TGTGCCAGCAGTTCAGGACTTCTAAGAGAGCAGTACTTC. Its translation: CASSSGLLREQYF.

The sample holds a few counts of this clone. J is TRBJ2-2 and V is TRBV7-8; D is unresolved. Germline V gene lookup returns CDR1 SGHVS and CDR2 FQNEAQ. Trimming took 4 bases from V and 1 from J, leaving 13 bases between them. The CDR3 covers 16 residues. The CDR3 protein is CASSSWVRKNTGELFF. CDR3 DNA sequence: TGTGCCAGCAGCTCCTGGGTGCGGAAGAACACCGGGGAGCTGTTTTTT.

V usage is TRBV18 and J usage is TRBJ2-2, with a possible D match to TRBD2 (6 bases). CDR3 length: 17 residues. Germline CDR1 is KGHSH and CDR2 is LQKENI. Trimming pared 3 bases from V and 6 bases from J, leaving 20 bases between. The CDR3 DNA reads TGTGCCAGCTCACCCCAACGGGGAGGACCCCTCGCCGGGGAGCTGTTTTTT. Translated, it gives CASSPQRGGPLAGELFF.

In this sample, this clone turned up once. This rearrangement joins TRBV15 to TRBJ2-7, with TRBD1 matching over 8 bases. Trimming at V came to 4 bases and at J to 3 bases, leaving 8 bases not matched to a gene. CDR1 is LNHNV, CDR2 YYDKDF, per germline (reference sequence). There are 15 residues in the CDR3. In DNA, the CDR3 is TGTGCCACCAGCACCACGACAGGGGAATACTACGAGCAGTACTTC. Residues: CATSTTTGEYYEQYF.

Comments on this clone: Germline is not matched at one junction end, which may reflect a read error. The CDR3 region is CASSPRSGSSYNEQFF. The CDR3 nucleotides are TGTGCTAGCAGCCCGAGGAGCGGGAGCTCCTACAATGAGCAGTTCTTC. This chain joins TRBV7-7 and TRBJ2-1; 8 bases are a match to TRBD2. This CDR3 is built from 16 residues. The germline V gene has CDR1 SSHAT and CDR2 FNYEAQ (reference sequence).

This chain connects TRBV7-9 to TRBJ2-1, with 13 bases matching TRBD2. The CDR3 consists of 17 residues. Germline CDR1 and CDR2: SEHNR and FQNEAQ (reference sequence). V shed 2 bases and J 6 bases; nucleotides not matched to a gene: 7. Here the CDR3 reads CASSLFPGTSGTNEQFF. As DNA, the CDR3 is TGTGCCAGCAGCTTATTCCCCGGGACTAGCGGGACCAATGAGCAGTTCTTC.

This chain uses TRBV30 with TRBJ2-5; 8 nucleotides match TRBD1. The V gene end was trimmed by 4 bases and the J gene end by 1 base; junction bases not matched to a gene: 2. Germline CDR1 is GTSNPN and CDR2 is SVGIG (reference sequence). The CDR3 is made up of 13 amino acids. DNA for the CDR3: TGTGCCTGGAACACAGGGGGCCAAGAGACCCAGTACTTC. Encoded protein: CAWNTGGQETQYF.

The chain uses TRBV7-8 and TRBJ1-1; D is unresolved. The CDR3 loop spans 12 amino acids. Between the trimmed V and J ends, which lost 5 bases and 5 bases, there was a span of 9 bases. In germline, CDR1 is SGHVS, CDR2 FQNEAQ. The CDR3 DNA reads as TGTGCCAGCAGCCCTCTGGAGACTGAAGCTTTCTTT. Its protein is CASSPLETEAFF.

The chain carries TRBV11-2 and TRBJ2-5; D call uncertain. Germline loops: CDR1 SGHAT, CDR2 FQNNGV. The CDR3 runs 12 residues. Trimming took off 4 bases at V and 5 bases at J, with 8 bases between the two ends. The CDR3 here is CASSSPGETQYF. CDR3 nucleotide sequence: TGTGCCAGCAGCTCCCCGGGTGAGACCCAGTACTTC.

The J gene is TRBJ2-7, the V gene TRBV11-2, with TRBD2 matching over 9 bases. Germline values: CDR1 SGHAT, CDR2 FQNNGV. Trimming cost V 0 bases and J 0 bases; bases outside gene matches: 6. This CDR3 has 17 amino acids. CDR3 nucleotides: TGTGCCAGCAGCTTAGAAAAGGGTAGCGGGAGCTCCTACGAGCAGTACTTC. Translating it yields CASSLEKGSGSSYEQYF.

The chain recombines TRBV11-2 with TRBJ2-3, with 8 bases lining up with TRBD2. Germline lookup yields CDR1 SGHAT and CDR2 FQNNGV. This CDR3 is 16 amino acids long. V trimming: 7 bases; J trimming: 5 bases; junction bases outside the gene matches: 14. The CDR3 nucleotides are TGTGCCAGCACTCCATCTGGCGGGAGGAGGATAGATACGCAGTATTTT. Protein product: CASTPSGGRRIDTQYF.

The chain uses TRBV20-1 and TRBJ2-7; D gene uncertain. The V and J ends lost 2 bases and 6 bases respectively, with 8 bases between them. Germline V gene sequence: CDR1 DFQATT, CDR2 SNEGSKA (reference sequence). The CDR3 spans 11 residues. CDR3 loop: CSARNSFEQYF. DNA for the CDR3: TGCAGTGCTAGAAATTCGTTCGAGCAGTACTTC.

The chain has TRBV25-1 and TRBJ2-6; 9 bases match TRBD1. The CDR3 loop spans 18 amino acids. V gave up 3 bases and J gave up 1 base; unmatched junction bases: 7. Per germline, CDR1 MGHDK and CDR2 SYGVNS. The DNA for the CDR3 is TGTGCCAGCAGTGAGTCGACAGGGGGAAGGTCTGGGGCCAACGTCCTGACTTTC. This sequence encodes CASSESTGGRSGANVLTF. The full variable domain, with the rest looked up from reference TRBV25-1 and TRBJ2-6, is EADIYQTPRYLVIGTGKKITLECSQTMGHDKMYWYQQDPGMELHLIHYSYGVNSTEKGDLSSESTVSRIRTEHFPLTLESARPSHTSQYLCASSESTGGRSGANVLTFGAGSRLTVL.

This chain joins TRBV29-1 and TRBJ1-2; D is possibly TRBD1 (5 bases). This CDR3 is built from 14 residues. Trimming left V 4 bases short and J 4 bases short, with 16 bases between. In germline, CDR1 is SQVTM, CDR2 ANQGSEA. CDR3 nucleotide sequence: TGCAGCGTTGCAGGCACCTCCACAGGCTATGGCTACACCTTC. It translates to CSVAGTSTGYGYTF.

In the case of this clone: At the DNA level, this CDR3 is encoded by other sequences in the same sample as well. The CDR3 loop is CASRGGYNEQFF. The CDR3 nucleotides read TGTGCCAGCAGGGGAGGCTACAATGAGCAGTTCTTC. The V call is TRBV27, the J call TRBJ2-1; the D gene is possibly TRBD2 (6 bases). The germline V gene has CDR1 MNHEY and CDR2 SMNVEV (reference sequence). The V end lost 6 bases, the J end lost 3 bases, and 6 bases lay between the germline ends. This CDR3 contains 12 residues.

The chain is built from TRBV7-2 and TRBJ2-5; no reliable D call. CDR3 length: 13 residues. Trimming pared 5 bases from V and 0 bases from J, leaving 7 bases between. The germline CDR1 and CDR2 sequences are SGHTA and FQGNSA. CDR3 DNA: TGTGCCAGCAGCCCTGAGTACCAAGAGACCCAGTACTTC. Its protein product is CASSPEYQETQYF.